This note documents a single TCR beta chain sequence. V dropped 1 base and J dropped 2 bases, with 8 bases sitting between them. In germline, CDR1 is MNHEY, CDR2 SVGEGT. The CDR3 extends over 14 amino acids. This sample was included in a study of blood T cell repertoires in COVID-19. Study overall: Sites across the United States, Italy and Spain contributed samples from acute and convalescent COVID-19. Sample material is recorded as cDNA or gDNA derived from T cells, B-cell-depleted T cells, or PBMCs.

Under the authors' procedure: Amplification of reference gene primers provided the estimated nucleated cell counts. Assay used: immunoSEQ multiplex PCR; TCRdb lists only in-frame clones, some missing. That table is the source of V, J and clone size, and D and trimming were worked out from the DNA. The sample lists a few hundred thousand clones; around 88% were seen once. This clonotype originated in a man older than 75 with acute or convalescent COVID-19. Sequenced input: peripheral blood. The rearrangement uses TRBV6-2 or TRBV6-3 and TRBJ1-2, with unresolved D. In DNA form, the CDR3 reads TGTGCCAGCAGTTACTGGCGGGAGAACTATGGCTACACCTTC. Translating it yields CASSYWRENYGYTF.